The TCR beta chain under discussion was sequenced for a study of OX40 agonist ivuxolimab in advanced cancers. Study context: Patients received the agonistic anti-OX40 (CD134) antibody ivuxolimab. Enrollees could have had prior anti-PD-1, anti-PD-L1 or anti-CTLA-4 therapy, which about 42% had received. Study findings and constraints: No antigen was identified for the clonally expanded peripheral T cells.

CDR1 is SGHTA, CDR2 FQGNSA, per germline. This CDR3 is 14 amino acids long. Trimming left V 2 bases short and J 5 bases short, with 13 bases between. Sequenced by immunoSEQ multiplex PCR; TCRdb stores in-frame clones only, minus some. This table has about 81,000 clones, about 88% appearing once. Worth noting for this clone: Its antigen is not identified.

Autoimmune disease history or systemic immunosuppression disqualified patients. The origin of this receptor is an adult with an advanced solid tumor such as melanoma, head and neck, liver or kidney cancer. Material: CD4+ or CD8+ T cells sorted from blood, obtained in a trial of the OX40 agonist ivuxolimab. The chain links TRBV7-2 to TRBJ2-7; D might be TRBD1 (8 bases). CDR3 protein: CASSLHRGRDEQYF. The CDR3 region has the DNA TGTGCCAGCAGCTTACACAGGGGGAGGGACGAGCAGTACTTC.